This entry lists 7 T cell receptor beta chains sequenced from one sample in a study of cytomegalovirus exposure and HLA in healthy donors. Using immunoSEQ multiplex PCR, the repertoire was profiled, and TCRdb retains in-frame clones only, with some absent. This table holds roughly 60,000 clones, just under 95% found once. What was sequenced was PBMCs. These receptors were collected from a young man in good health and CMV-seronegative.

This sequence joins TRBV19 and TRBJ2-5; a weak D match, TRBD2 (5 bases). Trimming cost V 4 bases and J 5 bases, with 8 bases left between them. CDR1 and CDR2 from the germline V gene are LNHDA and SQIVND (reference sequence). The CDR3 length is 12 residues. The CDR3 sequence: CASSTPGETQYF. CDR3 coding DNA: TGTGCCAGTAGTACCCCGGGGGAGACCCAGTACTTC. Full variable domain (remainder filled in from reference TRBV19 and TRBJ2-5): DGGITQSPKYLFRKEGQNVTLSCEQNLNHDAMYWYRQDPGQGLRLIYYSQIVNDFQKGDIAEGYSVSREKKESFPLTVTSAQKNPTAFYLCASSTPGETQYFGPGTRLLVL.

This chain links TRBV10-1 with TRBJ2-7, with 9 bases fitting TRBD1. CDR3 length equals 14 residues. V dropped 2 bases and J dropped 4; count of bases not matched to a gene: 3. In germline, CDR1 is WNHNN, CDR2 SYGVQD (reference sequence). The CDR3 spells CASSESGTGYEQYF. The CDR3 region has the DNA TGCGCCAGCAGTGAGAGTGGGACAGGGTACGAGCAGTACTTC.

The V call is TRBV14, the J call TRBJ2-5; 8 positions match TRBD1. Germline values: CDR1 SGHDN, CDR2 FVKESK. The CDR3 has 15 amino acids. With V trimmed by 1 base and J by 5 bases, 6 bases remained unmatched. The CDR3 DNA reads TGTGCCAGCAGCCAAGGGGACAGGTTGGGGGAGACCCAGTACTTC. This gives the protein CASSQGDRLGETQYF.

This clone was seen just once. The V gene is TRBV7-2, the J gene TRBJ2-7, with TRBD2 matching over 12 bases. Germline V CDR1 and CDR2: SGHTA, FQGNSA. After removal of 5 bases from V and 5 bases from J, the junction contained 10 bases not matched to a gene. This CDR3 has 16 amino acids. The CDR3, as DNA: TGTGCCAGCAGCCCTTACCAGGGACTAGCGGGCGACGAGCAGTACTTC. Its translation is CASSPYQGLAGDEQYF.

The chain couples TRBV30 to TRBJ2-6; possibly TRBD1 for D (7 bases). CDR1 is GTSNPN and CDR2 is SVGIG in the germline V gene (reference sequence). V was pared by 3 bases and J by 2 bases, with 17 bases between. The CDR3 has 17 amino acids. The CDR3 DNA reads TGTGCCTGGAGGCGGGACAGCGTTCAGACTGGGGCCAACGTCCTGACTTTC. Translated: CAWRRDSVQTGANVLTF.

The chain has TRBV19 and TRBJ1-5; possible D gene TRBD1, 5 bases. The CDR3 loop spans 14 amino acids. Germline lookup yields CDR1 LNHDA and CDR2 SQIVND (reference sequence). V was shortened by 1 base and J by 6 bases, with 10 bases between the two germline ends. The DNA for the CDR3 is TGTGCCAGTAGTATAGTAGGGGTAGGTCAGCCCCAGCATTTT. Protein sequence: CASSIVGVGQPQHF.

The chain's CDR3 is CASSQDARGSTYEQYF. Written as DNA, the CDR3 is TGCGCCAGCAGCCAAGATGCAAGGGGCTCCACCTACGAGCAGTACTTC. V gene TRBV4-3 combines with J gene TRBJ2-7; a weak D match, TRBD1 (5 bases). This CDR3 spans 16 amino acids. Germline V lookup: CDR1 LGHNA, CDR2 YSLEER. The ends were cut back, 0 bases at V and 2 bases at J, with 14 bases in the middle.